The 8 T cell receptor beta chains below were found in one sample sequenced in a study of control samples from healthy donors and cancer patients. Clones were read by immunoSEQ multiplex PCR, and TCRdb kept only the in-frame ones, dropping some. The data hold fewer than 110,000 clones, with roughly 90% observed a single time. Sequencing was done on a sample of blood. These receptors came from a man younger than 40 in good health.

The gene calls are TRBV6-1 and TRBJ1-1; D may be TRBD1 (6 bases). This CDR3 spans 13 amino acids. Deletions cut 0 bases from V and 10 bases from J, with 12 bases between. CDR1 and CDR2 from the germline V gene are MNHNS and SASEGT. For the CDR3, the DNA is TGTGCCAGCAGTGAAGCGAGGGGGGGTTCAGCTTTCTTT. Amino acid sequence: CASSEARGGSAFF.

This clone was detected once. This chain connects TRBV19 to TRBJ1-1; no firm D call. V dropped 3 bases and J dropped 0 bases, with 5 bases sitting between them. The CDR3 length is 13 residues. Germline loops: CDR1 LNHDA, CDR2 SQIVND (reference sequence). The CDR3 region is CASSIRVNTEAFF. CDR3 coding DNA: TGTGCCAGTAGTATTCGGGTGAACACTGAAGCTTTCTTT.

V is TRBV19 and J is TRBJ1-1, with 8 bases matching TRBD1. The ends lost 10 bases at V and 3 bases at J; junction bases unmatched: 10. Germline V CDR1 and CDR2: LNHDA, SQIVND (reference sequence). The CDR3 runs to 14 residues. DNA for the CDR3: TGTGCCACCCGACGGACAGGGTTGTACACTGAAGCTTTCTTT. Amino acids: CATRRTGLYTEAFF.

The chain recombines TRBV27 with TRBJ2-3, with 9 nucleotides matching TRBD1. The CDR3 spans 16 residues. Germline trimming cut 6 bases from V and 4 bases from J; bases unmatched to any gene: 11. Germline lookup yields CDR1 MNHEY and CDR2 SMNVEV (reference sequence). CDR3 sequence: CASRRQGGSPADTQYF. The CDR3 DNA follows: TGTGCCAGCAGGCGACAGGGGGGCAGTCCCGCAGATACGCAGTATTTT.

The CDR3: CASSETSQGEQYF. CDR3 DNA sequence: TGTGCCAGCTCAGAAACTAGCCAAGGCGAGCAGTACTTC. The V and J genes are TRBV18 and TRBJ2-7, with D tentatively TRBD2 (6 bases). This CDR3 comprises 13 residues. Germline assignment: CDR1 KGHSH and CDR2 LQKENI. V was trimmed by 5 bases and J by 6 bases, leaving 14 bases between them.

This clone has only a few counts. V usage is TRBV3-1 (or the pseudogene TRBV3-2) and J usage is TRBJ2-5; TRBD1 or TRBD2 may be the D gene (6 bases each). V was cut by 5 bases and J by 11 bases, with 21 bases left in between. The CDR3 spans 14 residues. Per germline, CDR1 LGHDT and CDR2 YNNKEL (reference sequence). The chain's CDR3 is CASSALVGGGVQYF. The CDR3 region has the DNA TGTGCCAGCAGCGCCCTGGTGGGGGGCGGAGTTCAGTACTTC.

This chain joins TRBV11-2 and TRBJ2-1, with D possibly TRBD2 on 6 matching bases. Germline V gives CDR1 SGHAT, CDR2 FQNNGV. The CDR3 has 15 amino acids. The germline V and J ends were trimmed by 3 bases and 0 bases, with 9 bases remaining between them. The DNA for the CDR3 is TGTGCCAGCAGCTTCGGGACTTACTCCTACAATGAGCAGTTCTTC. Protein product: CASSFGTYSYNEQFF.

The rearrangement uses TRBV6-5 and TRBJ2-3; D unclear. CDR3 length: 14 residues. In germline, CDR1 is MNHEY, CDR2 SVGAGI. Between the trimmed V and J ends, which lost 4 bases and 1 base, there was a span of 9 bases. CDR3 region: CASSFIQGTDTQYF. In DNA, the CDR3 is TGTGCCAGCAGTTTTATCCAGGGCACAGATACGCAGTATTTT.